These 12 T cell receptor beta chains originate from one sample sequenced in a study of blood T cell repertoires in COVID-19. TCRdb's copy holds only in-frame clones and misses some; the assay was immunoSEQ multiplex PCR. Among around 150,000 clones, roughly four fifths were seen once, and the ten largest hold 20% to 25%. The sample consisted of peripheral blood. The receptor source for this set is a woman over 75 with acute or convalescent COVID-19.

V gene TRBV5-1 combines with J gene TRBJ2-7; TRBD1 is a possible D gene (6 bases). CDR1 is SGHRS, CDR2 YFSETQ, per germline. V gave up 3 bases and J gave up 5 bases, with 12 bases separating them. The CDR3 is 13 residues long. CDR3 coding DNA: TGCGCCAGCAGCTCCCAGGGGTCCCACGAGCAGTACTTC. Its protein product is CASSSQGSHEQYF. Based on the CDR3 plus reference TRBV5-1 and TRBJ2-7, the full variable domain is KAGVTQTPRYLIKTRGQQVTLSCSPISGHRSVSWYQQTPGQGLQFLFEYFSETQRNKGNFPGRFSGRQFSNSRSEMNVSTLELGDSALYLCASSSQGSHEQYFGPGTRLTVT.

The V call is TRBV23-1, the J call TRBJ1-5; possible D gene TRBD1, 6 bases. TRBV23-1 carries the ORF label, with uncertain function. V was clipped by 2 bases and J by 7 bases, with 18 bases between them. This CDR3 region has 16 residues. CDR3 residues: CASSQRLWQGYQPQHF. The CDR3 region has the DNA TGCGCCAGCAGTCAACGTTTGTGGCAGGGGTACCAGCCCCAGCATTTT.

The V gene is TRBV30, the J gene TRBJ1-2, with a weak D call TRBD1 (6 bases). Trimming stripped 5 bases from V and 4 bases from J, with 8 bases between. Germline CDR1 is GTSNPN and CDR2 is SVGIG (reference sequence). The CDR3 spans 11 residues. The DNA for the CDR3 is TGTGCCTGGGGGACAACCTATGGCTACACCTTC. Protein sequence: CAWGTTYGYTF.

This clone was seen a single time. The V and J genes are TRBV4-1 and TRBJ2-7; 8 positions agree with TRBD1. The germline CDR1 and CDR2 sequences are MGHRA and YSYEKL. The CDR3 has 15 amino acids. J gave up 1 base and V 1 base, and 3 bases lay outside the gene matches. The CDR3, as DNA: TGCGCCAGCAGCCAAGTCACAGGGGGGTCCTACGAGCAGTACTTC. It yields the protein CASSQVTGGSYEQYF.

The V and J genes are TRBV4-3 and TRBJ1-1; D unresolved. The CDR3 is 14 residues long. V lost 1 base and J 7 bases, leaving 13 bases between the germline ends. Germline CDR1 reads LGHNA; CDR2 reads YSLEER. DNA for the CDR3: TGCGCCAGCAGCCAAGTAGGAGGGTCGAATGAAGCTTTCTTT. It yields the protein CASSQVGGSNEAFF.

The V gene is TRBV2, the J gene TRBJ1-3; possible D gene TRBD1, 5 bases. The V and J ends lost 6 bases and 4 bases respectively, with 10 bases between them. Germline V gives CDR1 SNHLY, CDR2 FYNNEI. This CDR3 has 13 amino acids. The CDR3 DNA reads as TGTGCCAGCAGGCGGGACTTGGGAAACACCATATATTTT. Its protein is CASRRDLGNTIYF.

This clone turned up a few times. This chain joins TRBV5-1 and TRBJ1-1; D not resolved. Germline values: CDR1 SGHRS, CDR2 YFSETQ. The CDR3 length is 12 residues. Trimming shortened V by 4 bases and J by 11 bases, and 15 bases separated the two germline ends. This CDR3 reads CASSPAPGPAFF. The CDR3 DNA follows: TGCGCCAGCAGCCCCGCTCCAGGCCCGGCTTTCTTT.

V usage is TRBV6-2 or TRBV6-3 and J usage is TRBJ1-2; 9 bases are shared with TRBD1. Looked up from germline, CDR1 is MNHEY and CDR2 is SVGEGT. This CDR3 region has 14 residues. J lost 7 bases, V lost 0 bases, and 3 bases had no gene match. The CDR3 sequence is CASSYSRQGGGYTF. The DNA for the CDR3 is TGTGCCAGCAGTTACTCCCGACAGGGGGGTGGCTACACCTTC.

This chain connects TRBV7-2 to TRBJ2-1; unclear D gene. Germline-derived CDR1 and CDR2 are SGHTA and FQGNSA. The CDR3 is 13 residues long. V lost 5 bases, J lost 7 bases, and 12 bases lay in between. The CDR3 reads CASSRDRLNEQFF. The CDR3 region has the DNA TGTGCCAGCAGCCGCGATAGACTGAATGAGCAGTTCTTC.

This clone appeared once. V gene TRBV11-2 combines with J gene TRBJ1-3; 7 positions agree with TRBD1. V lost 3 bases, J lost 6 bases, and 2 bases stayed unmatched. Germline CDR1 SGHAT, CDR2 FQNNGV. The CDR3 is 13 residues long. The CDR3 sequence is CASSFTGVNTIYF. The CDR3, as DNA: TGTGCCAGCAGCTTCACAGGGGTAAACACCATATATTTT.

The chain employs TRBV7-8 and TRBJ2-2; 9 nucleotides match TRBD1. Per the germline V gene, CDR1 is SGHVS and CDR2 is FQNEAQ. This CDR3 has 15 amino acids. Trimming cost V 3 bases and J 7 bases; bases outside gene matches: 6. The CDR3 region is CASSFRQGGSGELFF. CDR3 nucleotides: TGTGCCAGCAGCTTCCGACAGGGGGGTAGCGGGGAGCTGTTTTTT.

This sequence joins TRBV18 and TRBJ2-7; TRBD2 agrees at 7 bases. The trim removed 3 bases at V and 4 bases at J, leaving 6 bases unmatched. The germline CDR1 and CDR2 sequences are KGHSH and LQKENI. The CDR3 spans 14 residues. CDR3: CASSPAGDGYEQYF. The CDR3, as DNA: TGTGCCAGCTCACCGGCGGGAGACGGGTACGAGCAGTACTTC.